This TCR beta chain was sequenced during a study of blood T cells in healthy people across ages. Combining a sample-barcoded 5' primer with a J-beta primer mix, a second PCR ran for roughly 7 to 12 cycles. TCRdb reprocessed the 5' RACE reads with MiXCR, giving one entry per CDR3 protein. The data show 1,500,000 or so distinct CDR3 sequences, 35% to 45% seen once. The length of the CDR3 is 14 residues. Germline V gene sequence: CDR1 MNHEY, CDR2 SVGEGT. V lost 6 bases, J lost 0 bases, and 11 bases lay in between. This clonotype was recorded a few times. The chain carries TRBV6-2 or TRBV6-3 and TRBJ1-2; tentatively, D is TRBD1 (6 bases). The sample comprised blood. This TCR came from a woman aged 18 to 35 in good health. The CDR3 bases are TGTGCCAGCAGCACCGGGACAACTAACTATGGCTACACCTTC. Its translation: CASSTGTTNYGYTF.